Listed here is a single T cell receptor (beta chain). Its specificity is unknown. These data originate in a study of blood T cells in healthy people across ages. Study outcomes and limitations: Researchers judged that diversity estimates from one million T cells fell short of true values. Naive and antigen-experienced cells were not separated, limiting conclusive comparison. Higher naive T cell percentage went strongly together with higher TCR beta diversity. Greater diversity and more naive CD4+ cells were seen in long-lived donors than in aged donors.

Together with a sample-barcoded 5' primer, a J-beta primer mix was included in a second PCR lasting about 6 to 11 cycles. Each CDR3 protein is one row after TCRdb ran MiXCR on the 5' RACE reads. The sample lists hundreds of thousands of distinct CDR3 sequences, 49% occurring once. The V and J ends lost 7 bases and 3 bases, in that order; junction bases with no gene match: 18. Germline V gene lookup returns CDR1 ENHRY and CDR2 SYGVKD. The CDR3 extends over 18 amino acids. Sequencing was done on a sample of blood. This sequence was found in a woman aged 60-75 years in good health. This chain links TRBV10-3 with TRBJ2-1, with TRBD2 identical over 7 bases. The chain's CDR3 is CAIKVSTGGPSSYNEQFF. DNA for the CDR3: TGTGCCATCAAGGTGTCTACGGGAGGTCCATCCAGCTACAATGAGCAGTTCTTC.